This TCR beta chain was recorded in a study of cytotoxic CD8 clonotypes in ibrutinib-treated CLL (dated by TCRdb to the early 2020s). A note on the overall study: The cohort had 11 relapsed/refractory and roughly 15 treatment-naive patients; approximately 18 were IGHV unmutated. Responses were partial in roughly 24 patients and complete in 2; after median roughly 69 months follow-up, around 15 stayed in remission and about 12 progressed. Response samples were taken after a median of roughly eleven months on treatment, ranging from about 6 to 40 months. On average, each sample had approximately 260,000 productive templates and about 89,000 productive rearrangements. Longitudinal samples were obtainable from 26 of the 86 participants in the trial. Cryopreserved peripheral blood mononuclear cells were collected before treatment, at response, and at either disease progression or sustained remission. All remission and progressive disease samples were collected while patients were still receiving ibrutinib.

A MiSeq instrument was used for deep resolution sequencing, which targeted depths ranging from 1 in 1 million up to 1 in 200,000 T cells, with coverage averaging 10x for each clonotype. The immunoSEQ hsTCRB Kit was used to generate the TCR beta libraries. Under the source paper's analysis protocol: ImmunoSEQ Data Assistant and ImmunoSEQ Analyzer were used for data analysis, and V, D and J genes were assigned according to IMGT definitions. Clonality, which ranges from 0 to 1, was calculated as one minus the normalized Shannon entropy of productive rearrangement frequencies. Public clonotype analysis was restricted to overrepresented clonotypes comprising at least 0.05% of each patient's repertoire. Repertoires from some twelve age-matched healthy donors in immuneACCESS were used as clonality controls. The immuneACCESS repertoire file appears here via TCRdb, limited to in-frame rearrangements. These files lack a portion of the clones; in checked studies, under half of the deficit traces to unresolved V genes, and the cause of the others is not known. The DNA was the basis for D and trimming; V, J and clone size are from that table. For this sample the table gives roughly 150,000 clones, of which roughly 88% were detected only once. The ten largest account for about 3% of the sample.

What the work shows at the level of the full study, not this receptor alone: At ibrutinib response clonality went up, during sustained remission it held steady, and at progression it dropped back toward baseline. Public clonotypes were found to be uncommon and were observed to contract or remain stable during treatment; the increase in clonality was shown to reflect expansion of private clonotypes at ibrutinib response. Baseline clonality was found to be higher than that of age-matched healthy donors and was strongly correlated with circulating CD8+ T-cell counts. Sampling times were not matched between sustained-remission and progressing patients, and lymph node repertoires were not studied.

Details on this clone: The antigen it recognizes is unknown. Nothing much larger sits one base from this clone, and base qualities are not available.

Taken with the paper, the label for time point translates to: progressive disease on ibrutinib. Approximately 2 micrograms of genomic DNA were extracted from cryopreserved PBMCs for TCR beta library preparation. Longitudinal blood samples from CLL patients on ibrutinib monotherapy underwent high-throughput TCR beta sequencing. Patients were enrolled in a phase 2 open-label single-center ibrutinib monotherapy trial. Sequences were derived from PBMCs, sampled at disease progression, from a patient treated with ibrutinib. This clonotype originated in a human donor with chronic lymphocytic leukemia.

CDR3 loop: CASSPGQDYGYTF. The DNA is as follows: TGTGCCAGCAGCCCTGGGCAGGACTATGGCTACACCTTC. The chain couples TRBV7-2 to TRBJ1-2, with an unclear D gene assignment. The germline V gene gives CDR1 as SGHTA and CDR2 as FQGNSA. V loses 5 bases, J loses 3 bases, and the germline ends lie 10 bases apart. The CDR3 runs 13 residues from the cysteine to the phenylalanine. Just CDR3 DNA is preserved here, 39 bases in frame from base 1.